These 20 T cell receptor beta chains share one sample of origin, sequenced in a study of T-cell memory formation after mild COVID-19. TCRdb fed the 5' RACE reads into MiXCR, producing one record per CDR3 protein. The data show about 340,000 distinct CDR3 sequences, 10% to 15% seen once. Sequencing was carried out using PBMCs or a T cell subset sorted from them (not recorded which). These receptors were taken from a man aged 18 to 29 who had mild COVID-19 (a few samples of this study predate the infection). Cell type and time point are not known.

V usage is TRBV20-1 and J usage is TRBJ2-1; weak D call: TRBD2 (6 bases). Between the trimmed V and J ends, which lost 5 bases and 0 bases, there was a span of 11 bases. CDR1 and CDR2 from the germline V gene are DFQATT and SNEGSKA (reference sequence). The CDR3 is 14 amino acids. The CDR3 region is CSAVGTRSYNEQFF. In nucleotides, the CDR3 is TGCAGTGCTGTCGGGACTCGCTCCTACAATGAGCAGTTCTTC.

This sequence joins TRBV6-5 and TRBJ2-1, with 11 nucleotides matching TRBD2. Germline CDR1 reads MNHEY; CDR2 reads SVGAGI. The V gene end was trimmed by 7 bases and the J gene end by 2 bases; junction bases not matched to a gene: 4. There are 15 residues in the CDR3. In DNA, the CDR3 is TGTGCCAGCAAATCTAGCGGGGGGACCTACAATGAGCAGTTCTTC. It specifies CASKSSGGTYNEQFF.

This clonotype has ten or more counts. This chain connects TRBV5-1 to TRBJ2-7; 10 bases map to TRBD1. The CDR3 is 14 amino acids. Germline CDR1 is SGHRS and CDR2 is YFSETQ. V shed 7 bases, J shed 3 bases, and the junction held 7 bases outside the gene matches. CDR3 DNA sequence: TGCGCCAGCGTCCGGGACAGGGGAAACTACGAGCAGTACTTC. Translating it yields CASVRDRGNYEQYF.

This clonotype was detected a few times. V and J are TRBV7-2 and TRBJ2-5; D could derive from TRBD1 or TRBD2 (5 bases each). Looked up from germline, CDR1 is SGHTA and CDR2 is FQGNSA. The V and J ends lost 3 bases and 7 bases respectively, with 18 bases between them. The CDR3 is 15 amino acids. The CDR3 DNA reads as TGTGCCAGCAGCTTGCTCTCCGGGACGAGGGGGACCCAGTACTTC. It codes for CASSLLSGTRGTQYF.

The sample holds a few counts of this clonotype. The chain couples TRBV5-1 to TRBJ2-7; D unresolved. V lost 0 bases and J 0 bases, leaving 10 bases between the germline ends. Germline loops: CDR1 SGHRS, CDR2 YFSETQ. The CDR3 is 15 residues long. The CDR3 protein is CASSLVVGGSYEQYF. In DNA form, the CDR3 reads TGCGCCAGCAGCTTGGTTGTTGGCGGCTCCTACGAGCAGTACTTC. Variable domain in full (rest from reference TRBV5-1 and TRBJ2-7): KAGVTQTPRYLIKTRGQQVTLSCSPISGHRSVSWYQQTPGQGLQFLFEYFSETQRNKGNFPGRFSGRQFSNSRSEMNVSTLELGDSALYLCASSLVVGGSYEQYFGPGTRLTVT.

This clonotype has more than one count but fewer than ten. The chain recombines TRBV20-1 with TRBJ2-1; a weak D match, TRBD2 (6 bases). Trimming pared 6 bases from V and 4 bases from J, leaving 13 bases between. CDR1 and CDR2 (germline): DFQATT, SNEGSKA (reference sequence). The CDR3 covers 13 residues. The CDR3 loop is CSAKGLLYNEQFF. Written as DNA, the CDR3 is TGCAGTGCAAAGGGACTCCTATACAATGAGCAGTTCTTC.

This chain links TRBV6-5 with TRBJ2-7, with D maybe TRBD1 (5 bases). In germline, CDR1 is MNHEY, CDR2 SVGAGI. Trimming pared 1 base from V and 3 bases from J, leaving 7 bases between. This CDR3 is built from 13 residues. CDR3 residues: CASSYYTGYEQYF. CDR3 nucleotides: TGTGCCAGCAGTTACTATACAGGCTACGAGCAGTACTTC.

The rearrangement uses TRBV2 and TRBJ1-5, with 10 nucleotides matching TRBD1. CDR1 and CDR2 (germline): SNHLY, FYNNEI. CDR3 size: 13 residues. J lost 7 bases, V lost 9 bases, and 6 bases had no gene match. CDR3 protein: CASGGTGEQPQHF. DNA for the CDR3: TGTGCCAGTGGGGGGACAGGGGAACAGCCCCAGCATTTT. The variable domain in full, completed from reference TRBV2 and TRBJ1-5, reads EPEVTQTPSHQVTQMGQEVILRCVPISNHLYFYWYRQILGQKVEFLVSFYNNEISEKSEIFDDQFSVERPDGSNFTLKIRSTKLEDSAMYFCASGGTGEQPQHFGDGTRLSIL.

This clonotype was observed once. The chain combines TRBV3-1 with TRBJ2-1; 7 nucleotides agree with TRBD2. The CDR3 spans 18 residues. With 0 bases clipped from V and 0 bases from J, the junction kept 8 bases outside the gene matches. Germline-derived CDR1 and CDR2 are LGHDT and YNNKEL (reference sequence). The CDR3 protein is CASSQDALAASSYNEQFF. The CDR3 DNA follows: TGTGCCAGCAGCCAAGATGCGCTAGCGGCTAGCTCCTACAATGAGCAGTTCTTC.

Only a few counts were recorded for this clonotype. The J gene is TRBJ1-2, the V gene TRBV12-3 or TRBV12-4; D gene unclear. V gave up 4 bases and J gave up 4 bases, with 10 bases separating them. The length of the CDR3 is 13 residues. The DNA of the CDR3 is TGTGCCAGCAGTTCCCTTGGCAGCTATGGCTACACCTTC. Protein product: CASSSLGSYGYTF.

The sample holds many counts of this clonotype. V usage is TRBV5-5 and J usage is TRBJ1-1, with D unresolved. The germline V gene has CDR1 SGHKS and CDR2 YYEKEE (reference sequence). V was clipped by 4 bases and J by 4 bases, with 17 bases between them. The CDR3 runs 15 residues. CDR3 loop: CASSPGPPGGTEAFF. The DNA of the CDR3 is TGTGCCAGCAGCCCTGGCCCTCCGGGTGGCACTGAAGCTTTCTTT.

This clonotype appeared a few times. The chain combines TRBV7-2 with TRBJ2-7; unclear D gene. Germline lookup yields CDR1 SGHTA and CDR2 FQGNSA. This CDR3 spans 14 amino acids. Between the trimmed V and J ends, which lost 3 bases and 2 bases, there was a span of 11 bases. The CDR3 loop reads CASSLKDGTYEQYF. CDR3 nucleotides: TGTGCCAGCAGCTTGAAGGACGGTACCTACGAGCAGTACTTC.

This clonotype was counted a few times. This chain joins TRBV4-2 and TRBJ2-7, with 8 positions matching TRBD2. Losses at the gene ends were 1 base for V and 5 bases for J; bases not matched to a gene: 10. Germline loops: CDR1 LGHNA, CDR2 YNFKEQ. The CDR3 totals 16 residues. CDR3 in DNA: TGTGCCAGCAGCCAAGGTTACCCGGGGGGGCTCGACGAGCAGTACTTC. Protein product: CASSQGYPGGLDEQYF.

The CDR3 region has the DNA TGTGCCAGTGGAGTGGGGGTCAACACCGGGGAGCTGTTTTTT. Amino acids: CASGVGVNTGELFF. V and J are TRBV11-2 and TRBJ2-2; D may match TRBD1 or TRBD2 (5 bases each). The CDR3 totals 14 residues. Germline CDR1 and CDR2: SGHAT and FQNNGV. Trimming left V 9 bases short and J 2 bases short, with 13 bases between.

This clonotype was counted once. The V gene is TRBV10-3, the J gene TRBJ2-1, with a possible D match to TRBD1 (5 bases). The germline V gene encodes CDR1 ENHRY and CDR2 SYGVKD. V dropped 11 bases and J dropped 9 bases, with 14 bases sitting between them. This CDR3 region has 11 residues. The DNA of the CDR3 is TGTGCCGCAGGACGAAGGGGTGAGCAGTTCTTC. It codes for CAAGRRGEQFF.

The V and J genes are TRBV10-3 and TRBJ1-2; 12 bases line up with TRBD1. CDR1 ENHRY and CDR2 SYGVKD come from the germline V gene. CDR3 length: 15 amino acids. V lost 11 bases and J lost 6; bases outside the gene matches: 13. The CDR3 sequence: CASTTGTGGKNGYTF. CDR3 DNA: TGTGCCTCGACTACCGGGACAGGGGGCAAGAATGGCTACACCTTC.

Here the CDR3 reads CASSAGRGQDYGYTF. The CDR3 region has the DNA TGTGCCAGCAGCGCCGGAAGGGGGCAGGACTATGGCTACACCTTC. The chain has TRBV7-2 and TRBJ1-2; the match to TRBD1 covers 7 bases. J lost 3 bases, V lost 5 bases, and 9 bases had no gene match. The CDR3 contains 15 residues. Germline CDR1 reads SGHTA; CDR2 reads FQGNSA.

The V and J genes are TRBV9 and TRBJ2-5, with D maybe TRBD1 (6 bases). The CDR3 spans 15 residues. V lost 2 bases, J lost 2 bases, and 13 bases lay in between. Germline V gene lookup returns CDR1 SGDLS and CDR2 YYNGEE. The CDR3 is CASSVGQGWQETQYF. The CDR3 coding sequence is TGTGCCAGCAGCGTCGGGCAGGGGTGGCAAGAGACCCAGTACTTC. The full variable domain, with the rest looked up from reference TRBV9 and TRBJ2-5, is DSGVTQTPKHLITATGQRVTLRCSPRSGDLSVYWYQQSLDQGLQFLIQYYNGEERAKGNILERFSAQQFPDLHSELNLSSLELGDSALYFCASSVGQGWQETQYFGPGTRLLVL.

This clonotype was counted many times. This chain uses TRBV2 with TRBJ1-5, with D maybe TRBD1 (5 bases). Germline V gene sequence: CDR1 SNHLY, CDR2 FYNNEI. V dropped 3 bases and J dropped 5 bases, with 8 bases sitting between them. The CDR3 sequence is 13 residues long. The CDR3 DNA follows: TGTGCCAGCAGTGAGGAGGGGTATCAGCCCCAGCATTTT. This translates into CASSEEGYQPQHF.

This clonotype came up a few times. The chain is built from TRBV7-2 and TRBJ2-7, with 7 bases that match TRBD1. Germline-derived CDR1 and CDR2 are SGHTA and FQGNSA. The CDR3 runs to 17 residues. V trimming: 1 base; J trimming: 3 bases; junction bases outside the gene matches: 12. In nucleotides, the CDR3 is TGTGCCAGCAGCTTAGGGGTAGGGGGCCTGCCCCTCTACGAGCAGTACTTC. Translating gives CASSLGVGGLPLYEQYF.